This TCR beta chain comes out of a study of T cell responses to AZD1222 COVID-19 vaccine. Study-wide findings and caveats: CD4 TCRs associated with vaccination spanned spike, dominating at 160-218 and 743-854. Close to half of all spike-specific TCRs reportedly target regions of the variants that are unmutated. Of the AZD1222 recipients, only five to seven were seropositive at baseline. It was only after the peak T cell response that any repertoires were sampled.

This table comes from immunoSEQ multiplex PCR, and its TCRdb copy is limited to in-frame clones, with some not included. The sample lists 150,000 to 200,000 clones; 70% to 90% were seen once. The length of the CDR3 is 14 residues. Trimming removed 2 bases from V and 2 bases from J, with 10 bases in between. CDR1 is MNHNS and CDR2 is SASEGT in the germline V gene. Comments on this clone: The antigen remains undetermined.

The TCR originated in an adult in good health. This rearrangement joins TRBV6-1 to TRBJ2-7; D unresolved. Sample: peripheral blood, taken on day 0 of AZD1222 vaccination. The CDR3 protein is CASSELPPPYEQYF. DNA of the CDR3: TGTGCCAGCAGTGAACTCCCTCCGCCCTACGAGCAGTACTTC.